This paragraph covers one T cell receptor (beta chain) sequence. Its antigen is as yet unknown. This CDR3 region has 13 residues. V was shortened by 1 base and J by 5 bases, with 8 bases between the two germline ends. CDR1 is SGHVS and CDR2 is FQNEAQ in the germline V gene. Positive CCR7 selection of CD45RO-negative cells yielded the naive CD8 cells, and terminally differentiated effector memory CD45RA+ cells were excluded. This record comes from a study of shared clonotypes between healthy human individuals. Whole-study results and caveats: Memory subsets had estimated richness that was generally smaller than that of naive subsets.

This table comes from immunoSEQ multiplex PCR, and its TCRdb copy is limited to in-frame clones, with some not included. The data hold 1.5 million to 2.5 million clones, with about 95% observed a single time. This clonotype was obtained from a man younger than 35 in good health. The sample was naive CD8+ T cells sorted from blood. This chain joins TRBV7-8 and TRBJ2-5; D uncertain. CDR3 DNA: TGTGCCAGCAGCTTAGATTCTATCGAGACCCAGTACTTC. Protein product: CASSLDSIETQYF.